The T cell receptor (beta chain) described here comes from a study of cytotoxic CD8 clonotypes in ibrutinib-treated CLL. Study as a whole: There were some 10 relapsed/refractory patients and around 15 treatment-naive patients, and fewer than 18 were IGHV unmutated. There were, on average, about 250,000 productive templates and 90,000 to 95,000 productive rearrangements per sample. Study findings and constraints: The study found public clonotypes uncommon, contracting or stable on treatment.

In regard to this clone: The antigen remains undetermined.

With sequencing, the targeted depth ranged from 1 in 200,000 to 1 in 1 million T cells. Repertoires were generated with immunoSEQ multiplex PCR, while TCRdb's copy carries only in-frame clones and drops some. The data contain approximately 74,000 clones, around 81% of them seen just once; the ten biggest clones take up more than 7.5%. The CDR3 extends over 15 amino acids. The ends were cut back, 4 bases at V and 0 bases at J, with 11 bases in the middle. CDR1 is SGHTS and CDR2 is YDEGEE in the germline V gene. The origin of this receptor is a human donor with chronic lymphocytic leukemia. The chain has TRBV5-8 and TRBJ1-5; no definite D call. The material sequenced was PBMCs, taken at disease progression, from a patient treated with ibrutinib. The CDR3 reads CASSTLPNSNQPQHF. CDR3 DNA: TGTGCCAGCAGCACGCTCCCGAATAGCAATCAGCCCCAGCATTTT.